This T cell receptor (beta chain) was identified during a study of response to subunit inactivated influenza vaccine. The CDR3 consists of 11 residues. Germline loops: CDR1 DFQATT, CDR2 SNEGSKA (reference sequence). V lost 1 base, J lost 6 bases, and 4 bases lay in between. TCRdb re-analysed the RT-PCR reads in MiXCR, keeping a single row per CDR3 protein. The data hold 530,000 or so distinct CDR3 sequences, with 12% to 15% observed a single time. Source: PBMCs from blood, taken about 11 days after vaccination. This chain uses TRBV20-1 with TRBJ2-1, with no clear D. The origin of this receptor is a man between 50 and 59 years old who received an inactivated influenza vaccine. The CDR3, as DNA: TGCAGTGCTAGAGTGGGCAATGAGCAGTTCTTC. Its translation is CSARVGNEQFF.